A single T cell receptor (beta chain) is shown here with its context. Its antigen is unidentified. This entry is derived from a study of chemoradiotherapy in HPV16-positive cancers. General study results and limits: During treatment, candidate HPV-specific clones and E7-related motifs expanded in tumor.

Sequencing used immunoSEQ multiplex PCR; TCRdb keeps in-frame clones, though not all of them. Altogether roughly 17,000 clones are present, 85% to 95% being singletons, with the ten largest covering over 12%. The V and J ends lost 0 bases and 4 bases respectively, with 13 bases between them. The CDR3 has 15 amino acids. Germline V lookup: CDR1 SGDLS, CDR2 YYNGEE. This specimen consisted of blood, obtained from a patient who underwent chemoradiotherapy. V is TRBV9 and J is TRBJ1-1; D is unresolved. This receptor was identified in a human donor with HPV-associated anogenital cancer. CDR3 protein: CASSVEGLAGTEAFF. The CDR3 DNA follows: TGTGCCAGCAGCGTAGAAGGGTTGGCGGGCACTGAAGCTTTCTTT.